These 3 T cell receptor beta chains were all obtained from the same sample, sequenced in a study of shared clonotypes between healthy human individuals. Method: immunoSEQ multiplex PCR; TCRdb's copy keeps in-frame clones and lacks some. In the table there are some 1,400,000 clones, roughly 96% of which are singletons. Material for sequencing was naive CD4+ T cells sorted from blood. Regarding subset: CD45RA+ positively selected. The receptors come from a man aged 25 to 40 in good health.

As concerns this clone: Distinct nucleotide sequences in the sample also encode this CDR3. This sequence joins TRBV5-1 and TRBJ1-2; D unresolved. V gave up 0 bases and J gave up 3 bases, with 6 bases separating them. Per the germline V gene, CDR1 is SGHRS and CDR2 is YFSETQ. The CDR3 has 13 amino acids. CDR3: CASSLGTDYGYTF. CDR3 nucleotides: TGCGCCAGCAGCTTGGGGACGGACTATGGCTACACCTTC.

The V call is TRBV11-1, the J call TRBJ2-7; tentative D call: TRBD1 (6 bases). Per germline, CDR1 SGHAT and CDR2 FQDESV (reference sequence). The germline V and J ends were trimmed by 1 base and 0 bases, with 13 bases remaining between them. CDR3 length equals 16 residues. CDR3 amino acids: CASSLGPRQDSYEQYF. The CDR3 DNA follows: TGTGCCAGCAGCTTAGGTCCTCGACAGGACTCCTACGAGCAGTACTTC.

This clone occurred once. This chain joins TRBV9 and TRBJ2-5; tentative D call: TRBD2 (6 bases). The V end was cut by 0 bases, the J end by 1 base, with 19 bases between. Germline assignment: CDR1 SGDLS and CDR2 YYNGEE. CDR3 length equals 18 residues. The CDR3, as DNA: TGTGCCAGCAGCGTAGACCCCAGTCGACTAGTCCCCCAAGAGACCCAGTACTTC. Its translation: CASSVDPSRLVPQETQYF.